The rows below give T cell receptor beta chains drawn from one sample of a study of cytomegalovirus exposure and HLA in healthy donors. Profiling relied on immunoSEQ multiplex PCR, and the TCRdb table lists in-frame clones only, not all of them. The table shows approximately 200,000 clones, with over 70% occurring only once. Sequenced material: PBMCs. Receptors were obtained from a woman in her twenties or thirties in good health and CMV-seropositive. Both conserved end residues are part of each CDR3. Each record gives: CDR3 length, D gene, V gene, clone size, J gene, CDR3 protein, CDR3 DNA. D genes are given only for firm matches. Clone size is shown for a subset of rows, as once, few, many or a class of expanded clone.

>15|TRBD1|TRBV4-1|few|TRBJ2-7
CASSQPRDRGYEQYF
TGCGCCAGCAGCCAACCCCGGGACAGGGGCTACGAGCAGTACTTC
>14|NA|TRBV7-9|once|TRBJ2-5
CASSLFTEQETQYF
TGTGCCAGCAGCCTGTTTACAGAACAAGAGACCCAGTACTTC
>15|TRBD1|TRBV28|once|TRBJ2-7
CASSFYVGQADEQYF
TGTGCCAGCAGTTTTTACGTGGGACAGGCCGACGAGCAGTACTTC
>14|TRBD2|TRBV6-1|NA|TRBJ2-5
CASSEVGGLETQYF
TGTGCCAGCAGTGAAGTGGGAGGGTTAGAGACCCAGTACTTC
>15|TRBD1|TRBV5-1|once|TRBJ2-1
CASSLTGTPYNEQFF
TGCGCCAGCAGCCTGACAGGGACCCCCTACAATGAGCAGTTCTTC
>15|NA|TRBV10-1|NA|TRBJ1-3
CASRPGNSSGNTIYF
TGCGCCAGCAGGCCCGGGAACAGCTCTGGAAACACCATATATTTT
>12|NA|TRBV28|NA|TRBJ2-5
CASWSSAGTQYF
TGTGCCAGCTGGTCCTCGGCGGGGACCCAGTACTTC
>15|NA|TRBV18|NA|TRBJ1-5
CASQGQRNSNQPQHF
TGTGCCAGCCAGGGGCAACGGAATAGCAATCAGCCCCAGCATTTT
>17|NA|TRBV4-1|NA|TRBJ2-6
CASSQSVQKSGANVLTF
TGCGCCAGCAGCCAATCGGTACAGAAGTCTGGGGCCAACGTCCTGACTTTC
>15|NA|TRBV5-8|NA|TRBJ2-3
CASSLGAGSTDTQYF
TGTGCCAGCAGCTTGGGGGCAGGGAGCACAGATACGCAGTATTTT
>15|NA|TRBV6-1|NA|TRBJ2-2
CASTLHPTGTGELFF
TGTGCCAGCACCTTACACCCCACGGGGACCGGGGAGCTGTTTTTT
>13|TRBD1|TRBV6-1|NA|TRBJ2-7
CASRGTGLYEQYF
TGTGCCAGCCGGGGGACAGGTCTTTACGAGCAGTACTTC
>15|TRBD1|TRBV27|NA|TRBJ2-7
CASSLTGQGSYEQYF
TGTGCCAGCAGTTTGACGGGACAGGGTTCCTACGAGCAGTACTTC
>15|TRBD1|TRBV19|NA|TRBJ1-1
CASRGTGTGNTEAFF
TGTGCCAGTAGGGGGACCGGGACAGGTAACACTGAAGCTTTCTTT
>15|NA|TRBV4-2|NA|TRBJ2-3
CASSQGGSGTDTQYF
TGTGCCAGCAGCCAAGGCGGTAGTGGCACAGATACGCAGTATTTT
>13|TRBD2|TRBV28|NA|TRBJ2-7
CASLTSGPYEQYF
TGTGCCAGCCTGACTAGCGGGCCCTACGAGCAGTACTTC
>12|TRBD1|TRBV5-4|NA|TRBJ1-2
CASSPGQGRYTF
TGTGCCAGCTCCCCGGGACAGGGAAGGTACACCTTC
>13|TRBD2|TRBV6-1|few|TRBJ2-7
CASSVAGGYEQYF
TGTGCCAGCAGTGTAGCGGGAGGCTACGAGCAGTACTTC
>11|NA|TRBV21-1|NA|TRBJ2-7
CASSHFCEQYF
TGTGCCAGCAGCCATTTCTGCGAGCAGTACTTC
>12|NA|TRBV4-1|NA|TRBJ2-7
CASSQVPGEQYF
TGCGCCAGCAGCCAAGTGCCGGGCGAGCAGTACTTC
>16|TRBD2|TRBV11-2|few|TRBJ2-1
CASSATLAGALNEQFF
TGTGCCAGCAGCGCCACGCTAGCGGGAGCCCTAAATGAGCAGTTCTTC
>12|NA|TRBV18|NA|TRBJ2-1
CASSPHPLEQFF
TGTGCCAGCTCACCACACCCACTAGAGCAGTTCTTC
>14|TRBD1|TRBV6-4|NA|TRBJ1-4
CATIRLGGDEKLFF
TGTGCCACCATAAGGCTAGGGGGCGATGAAAAACTGTTTTTT
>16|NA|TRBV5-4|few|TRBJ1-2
CASSSGGGSLNYGYTF
TGTGCCAGCAGCTCGGGGGGTGGCAGTCTGAACTATGGCTACACCTTC
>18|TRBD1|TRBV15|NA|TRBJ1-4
CATSRDWNRGRTNEKLFF
TGTGCCACCAGCAGAGATTGGAACAGGGGAAGGACTAATGAAAAACTGTTTTTT
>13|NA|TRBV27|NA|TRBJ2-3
CASSFQRTDTQYF
TGTGCCAGCAGCTTTCAGAGGACAGATACGCAGTATTTT
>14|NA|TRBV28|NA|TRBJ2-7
CASSLGGSAYEQYF
TGTGCCAGCAGTTTAGGCGGGTCTGCCTACGAGCAGTACTTC
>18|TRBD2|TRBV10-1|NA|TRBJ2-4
CASSGGLAGGRAKNIQYF
TGCGCCAGCAGTGGGGGACTAGCGGGAGGTAGAGCCAAAAACATTCAGTACTTC
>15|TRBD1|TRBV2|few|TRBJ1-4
CASTTRRGQGEKLFF
TGTGCCAGCACCACCCGCAGGGGGCAGGGTGAAAAACTGTTTTTT
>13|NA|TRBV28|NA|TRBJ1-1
CASSLGGFTEAFF
TGTGCCAGCAGTTTAGGAGGGTTCACTGAAGCTTTCTTT
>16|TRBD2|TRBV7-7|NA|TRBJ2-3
CASSPLGRGGTDTQYF
TGTGCCAGCAGCCCATTAGGGAGGGGCGGCACAGATACGCAGTATTTT
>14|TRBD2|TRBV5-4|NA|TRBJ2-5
CASRPSGMQETQYF
TGTGCCAGCAGACCTAGCGGGATGCAAGAGACCCAGTACTTC
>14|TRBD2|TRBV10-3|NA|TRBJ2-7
CAAGSSGRMYEQYF
TGTGCCGCCGGGAGTAGCGGGAGGATGTACGAGCAGTACTTC
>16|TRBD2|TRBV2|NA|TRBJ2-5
CASGLAGGLRGETQYF
TGTGCCTCGGGACTAGCGGGAGGATTGCGGGGAGAGACCCAGTACTTC
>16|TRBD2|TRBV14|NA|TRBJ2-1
CASSNLAGGRYNEQFF
TGTGCCAGCAGCAACTTAGCGGGAGGTCGGTACAATGAGCAGTTCTTC
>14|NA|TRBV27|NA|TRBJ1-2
CASSLGGLNYGYTF
TGTGCCAGCAGTTTGGGGGGGCTGAACTATGGCTACACCTTC